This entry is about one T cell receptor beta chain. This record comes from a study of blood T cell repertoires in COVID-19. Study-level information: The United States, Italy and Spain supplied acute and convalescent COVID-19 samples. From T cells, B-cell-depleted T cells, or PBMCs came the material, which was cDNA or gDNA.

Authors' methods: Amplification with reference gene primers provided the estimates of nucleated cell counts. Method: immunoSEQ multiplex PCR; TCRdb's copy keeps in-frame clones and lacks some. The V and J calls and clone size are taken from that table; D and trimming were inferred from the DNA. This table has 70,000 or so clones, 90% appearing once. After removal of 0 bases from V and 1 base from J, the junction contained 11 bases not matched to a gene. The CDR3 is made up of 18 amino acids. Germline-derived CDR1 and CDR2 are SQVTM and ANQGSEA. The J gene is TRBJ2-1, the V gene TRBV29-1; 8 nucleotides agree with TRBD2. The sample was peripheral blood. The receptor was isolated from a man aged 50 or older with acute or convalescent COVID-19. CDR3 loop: CSVEDLRNGGASYNEQFF. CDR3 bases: TGCAGCGTTGAAGATCTCCGAAACGGGGGGGCGTCCTACAATGAGCAGTTCTTC.